The 24 T cell receptor beta chains given below trace back to one sample, sequenced in a study of CD4 and CD8 cells across lung adenocarcinoma regions. TCRdb recomputed calls from the PCR reads with MiXCR, one row per CDR3 protein. The sample lists about 25,000 distinct CDR3 sequences, around half occurring once. The source material was CD8+ T cells from the center of a lung tumor. The receptors were gathered from a male donor with lung adenocarcinoma. The CD4 and CD8 labels of this study may be unreliable.

This chain uses TRBV12-3 or TRBV12-4 with TRBJ2-1, with 9 positions matching TRBD2. This CDR3 region has 16 residues. V was clipped by 3 bases and J by 3 bases; unmatched bases: 6. CDR3 DNA sequence: TGTGCCAGCAGTTTTGAAACTAGCGGGTTCTACAATGAGCAGTTCTTC. It translates to CASSFETSGFYNEQFF.

The sample holds a few counts of this clonotype. The gene calls are TRBV11-3 and TRBJ2-1; 8 nucleotides agree with TRBD2. The CDR3 sequence is 13 residues long. The V gene's germline CDR1 is SGHNT and CDR2 YENEEA. V lost 5 bases, J lost 7 bases, and 4 bases stayed unmatched. The CDR3 reads CASSLSGTNEQFF. The DNA for the CDR3 is TGTGCCAGCAGCCTTAGCGGGACGAATGAGCAGTTCTTC. The whole variable domain, filled in from reference TRBV11-3 and TRBJ2-1, reads EAGVVQSPRYKIIEKKQPVAFWCNPISGHNTLYWYLQNLGQGPELLIRYENEEAVDDSQLPKDRFSAERLKGVDSTLKIQPAELGDSAVYLCASSLSGTNEQFFGPGTRLTVL.

A remark on this clonotype: A read error is possible here, since a much larger clone lies one base away. The chain has TRBV6-1 and TRBJ2-2; a possible D gene is TRBD2 (6 bases). Germline CDR1 reads MNHNS; CDR2 reads SASEGT. The CDR3 loop spans 16 amino acids. CDR3 loop: CASSAVAQDYTGELYF. CDR3 bases: TGTGCCAGCAGTGCAGTTGCGCAGGACTACACCGGGGAGCTGTATTTT.

Remarks on this clonotype: The DNA is left out, because the CDR3 cannot be placed on it with certainty; the CDR3 is given as TCRdb lists it. V usage is TRBV6-1 and J usage is TRBJ2-6; the listed D gene, TRBD1, was not tested against the DNA. CDR1 and CDR2 (germline): MNHNS, SASEGT. The CDR3 has 16 amino acids, counting both end residues. The CDR3 protein is CASSEPWAVGTDAQYF.

This clonotype appeared many times. A single base separates this from a much larger clone, so it may be a read error. V and J are TRBV6-1 and TRBJ2-1; TRBD1 is a possible D gene (5 bases). The J call could be wrong; TRBJ2-7 is a better fit for the DNA end. CDR1 and CDR2 (germline): MNHNS, SASEGT. This CDR3 contains 13 residues. The CDR3 bases are TGTGCCAGCAGTGAAGGGGGCATCGGGGAGCAGTACTTC. It codes for CASSEGGIGEQYF.

This clonotype was detected only a few times. The chain carries TRBV10-3 and TRBJ2-6; 8 nucleotides match TRBD1. Germline V gene lookup returns CDR1 ENHRY and CDR2 SYGVKD. This CDR3 is 15 amino acids long. V lost 6 bases, J lost 4 bases, and 5 bases stayed unmatched. The CDR3 loop is CAISQGAGGANVLTF. The DNA for the CDR3 is TGTGCCATCAGCCAGGGGGCGGGGGGGGCCAACGTCCTGACTTTC.

There are many counts of this clonotype. The chain uses TRBV10-1 and TRBJ2-2; tentative D call: TRBD1 (6 bases). The CDR3 runs to 13 residues. Germline V gene lookup returns CDR1 WNHNN and CDR2 SYGVQD (reference sequence). V lost 6 bases and J lost 7, with 12 bases in between. CDR3: CASSPGAGGELFF. The CDR3 bases are TGCGCCAGCAGCCCAGGGGCGGGCGGGGAGCTGTTTTTT.

The gene calls are TRBV10-1 and TRBJ2-2; possible D gene TRBD1, 6 bases. V was clipped by 7 bases and J by 2 bases, with 11 bases between them. This CDR3 has 14 residues. From germline, CDR1 is WNHNN and CDR2 SYGVQD (reference sequence). The CDR3 sequence is CASKGHINTGELFF. The CDR3 nucleotides read TGCGCCAGCAAGGGACACATAAACACCGGGGAGCTGTTTTTT.

This rearrangement joins TRBV6-1 to TRBJ2-4; D is perhaps TRBD2 (6 bases). Germline values: CDR1 MNHNS, CDR2 SASEGT. CDR3 length: 17 amino acids. The ends were cut back, 3 bases at V and 13 bases at J, with 28 bases in the middle. CDR3 nucleotides: TGTGCCAGCAGTGATTACCGCGGGATTACCACCTACAACAAGCAGTACTTC. Its protein is CASSDYRGITTYNKQYF.

This clonotype was found many times. This chain joins TRBV6-1 and TRBJ1-4, with D perhaps TRBD1 (6 bases). Trimming pared 5 bases from V and 7 bases from J, leaving 14 bases between. Germline-derived CDR1 and CDR2 are MNHNS and SASEGT. CDR3 size: 14 residues. CDR3 in amino acids: CASSNTGLGEKLFF. The CDR3 DNA sequence: TGTGCCAGCAGTAATACAGGGTTGGGTGAAAAACTGTTTTTT.

V usage is TRBV20-1 and J usage is TRBJ2-1; 7 bases are shared with TRBD1. Trimming took 4 bases from V and 4 from J; bases not matched to a gene: 4. The CDR3 spans 13 residues. Germline CDR1 reads DFQATT; CDR2 reads SNEGSKA (reference sequence). The CDR3, as DNA: TGCAGTGCTATAGAACAGGGGTACAATGAGCAGTTCTTC. Residues: CSAIEQGYNEQFF.

This chain's CDR3 is CASSLRGGDSYYEQYF. The CDR3, as DNA: TGTGCCAGCAGCTTAAGGGGGGGGGACAGCTACTACGAGCAGTACTTC. This chain links TRBV11-2 with TRBJ2-5; D may be TRBD1 or TRBD2 (7 bases each). The J call may be incorrect, as the DNA end agrees better with TRBJ2-7. The length of the CDR3 is 16 residues. Germline V gene lookup returns CDR1 SGHAT and CDR2 FQNNGV.

The chain links TRBV28 to TRBJ1-1, with 7 bases aligning to TRBD1. From germline, CDR1 is MDHEN and CDR2 SYDVKM. There are 14 residues in the CDR3. V gave up 4 bases and J gave up 2 bases; unmatched junction bases: 4. This chain's CDR3 is CASSSTGLNTEAFF. In DNA form, the CDR3 reads TGTGCCAGCAGTTCGACAGGGCTTAACACTGAAGCTTTCTTT.

The J gene is TRBJ2-5, the V gene TRBV6-1; a weak D match, TRBD2 (7 bases). The germline gives CDR1 MNHNS, CDR2 SASEGT. The CDR3 length is 14 residues. The CDR3 loop reads CAGRGGGGPETQYF. CDR3 nucleotides: TGTGCGGGCCGAGGGGGGGGAGGCCCAGAGACCCAGTACTTC.

The rearrangement uses TRBV6-5 and TRBJ2-1, with TRBD2 identical over 7 bases. This CDR3 spans 15 amino acids. Germline V lookup: CDR1 MNHEY, CDR2 SVGAGI. Trimming removed 2 bases from V and 6 bases from J; junction bases left unmatched: 7. The DNA for the CDR3 is TGTGCCAGCAGTTACGGTGCGGGAGCGGCCAATGAGCAGTTCTTC. Translation gives CASSYGAGAANEQFF.

This chain links TRBV4-2 with TRBJ2-1; the D is unclear. V shed 4 bases and J shed 7 bases, with 11 bases lying between them. Per germline, CDR1 LGHNA and CDR2 YNFKEQ. The CDR3 runs to 13 residues. The CDR3 DNA reads TGTGCCAGCAGCCGCCGCCAAGATAATGAGCAGTTCTTC. This translates into CASSRRQDNEQFF.

On this clonotype: An end of the junction does not agree with germline; a read error may underlie this. This sequence joins TRBV10-3 and TRBJ2-4, with a weak D call TRBD2 (5 bases). The length of the CDR3 is 17 residues. Germline CDR1 is ENHRY and CDR2 is SYGVKD. The CDR3 DNA follows: TGTGCCTCCAGCGGCGTCTCGGGGATGGGAGCCAAAGACATGCAGTACTTC. Its translation is CASSGVSGMGAKDMQYF.

Comments on this clonotype: Sequence at one end of the junction differs from germline and may be a read error. The chain employs TRBV10-3 and TRBJ2-3; unclear D gene. CDR1 ENHRY and CDR2 SYGVKD come from the germline V gene. CDR3 length equals 13 residues. CDR3 bases: TGTGCCCTCAGTGACCGTGTTCCAGATACCCAGTACTTT. Protein product: CALSDRVPDTQYF.

This clonotype appeared a few times. This chain connects TRBV7-2 to TRBJ2-1; D perhaps matches TRBD1 (5 bases). The V gene lost 1 base and the J gene lost 10 bases, with 14 bases spanning the gap. Germline V gene data show CDR1 as SGHTA and CDR2 as FQGNSA. CDR3 length: 14 residues. In DNA, the CDR3 is TGTGCCAGCAGCTTAGATGTGGGGCCGTGGGAGCAGTTCTTC. Translation gives CASSLDVGPWEQFF.

J is TRBJ2-1 and V is TRBV27; D tentatively fits TRBD1 or TRBD2 (5 bases each). The J call is doubtful: the DNA matches TRBJ2-7 better. The CDR3 consists of 13 residues. The germline V gene encodes CDR1 MNHEY and CDR2 SMNVEV (reference sequence). The CDR3 region has the DNA TGTGCCAGCAGTCCATGGGCAGGGAGTGAGCAGTACGTC. Amino acids: CASSPWAGSEQYV.

This chain links TRBV20-1 with TRBJ2-1; perhaps TRBD2 as D (7 bases). CDR1 and CDR2 (germline): DFQATT, SNEGSKA (reference sequence). This CDR3 spans 18 amino acids. V dropped 4 bases and J dropped 1 base, with 23 bases sitting between them. The CDR3 nucleotides read TGCAGTGCTATTTCGCTGGGGGGCGGGAGTGGTTCCTACAATGAGCAGTTCTTC. Its protein product is CSAISLGGGSGSYNEQFF.

There are a few counts of this clonotype. J is TRBJ1-5 and V is TRBV6-1; no definite D call. Germline CDR1 MNHNS, CDR2 SASEGT. V was cut by 8 bases and J by 7 bases, with 12 bases left in between. The CDR3 consists of 12 residues. CDR3 nucleotide sequence: TGTGCCAGCGGGCGGGGATACCAGCCCCAGCATTTT. Protein sequence: CASGRGYQPQHF.

This clonotype came up many times. This chain uses TRBV27 with TRBJ2-3; a weak D match, TRBD1 (7 bases). V dropped 6 bases and J dropped 6 bases, with 25 bases sitting between them. This CDR3 spans 17 amino acids. The germline gives CDR1 MNHEY, CDR2 SMNVEV (reference sequence). In nucleotides, the CDR3 is TGTGCCAGCAGCCCCGAAAGGGTCAGGGGGGCATGGGATACGCAGTATTTT. Its translation is CASSPERVRGAWDTQYF.

This chain uses TRBV23-1 with TRBJ2-5; TRBD1 matches at 8 bases. TRBV23-1 is recorded as an ORF, its role being uncertain. V was clipped by 6 bases and J by 5 bases; unmatched bases: 11. The CDR3 runs 15 residues. CDR3 nucleotides: TGCGCCAGCAGCCTTGACGGACAGGGTCATGAGACCCAGTACTTC. It codes for CASSLDGQGHETQYF.